Below are 2 T cell receptor beta chains sequenced from a single sample in a study of T cells in Graves' hyperthyroidism and ophthalmopathy. From RNA transcripts, TCR beta CDR3 regions were amplified. TCR CDR3 underwent first-round RT-PCR with the HTBI primer set. TCRdb redid the calling of the multiplex PCR reads with MiXCR, one entry per CDR3 protein. This sample yields 650,000 to 850,000 distinct CDR3 sequences, of which around 20% are seen a single time; 16% belongs to the top ten. The sequenced material came from blood. The receptors derive from a woman in her forties or fifties with Graves' hyperthyroidism that later progressed to Graves' ophthalmopathy.

This clonotype has only a few counts. A much larger clonotype is one base distant, so this may be a read error. The chain is built from TRBV6-1 and TRBJ1-1, with a weak D call TRBD1 (5 bases). Germline CDR1 reads MNHNS; CDR2 reads SASEGT. CDR3 length equals 16 residues. V lost 2 bases and J 2 bases, leaving 15 bases between the germline ends. The chain's CDR3 is CASSELGTRENTEAFF. CDR3 DNA sequence: TGTGCCAGCAGTGAACTCGGGACTCGAGAAAACACTGAAGCTTTCTTT.

This clonotype was observed a few times. CDR3 region: CASSLAGEGTEAFF. In nucleotides, the CDR3 is TGCGCCAGCAGCTTGGCCGGGGAGGGCACTGAAGCTTTCTTT. The chain has TRBV5-1 and TRBJ1-1; no firm D call. The CDR3 has 14 residues. V was shortened by 0 bases and J by 4 bases, with 10 bases between the two germline ends. The V gene's germline CDR1 is SGHRS and CDR2 YFSETQ.